These 15 T cell receptor beta chains originate from one sample sequenced in a study of cytomegalovirus exposure and HLA in healthy donors. 13 Jbeta primers and 60 Vbeta primers were used for the PCR. Produced via immunoSEQ multiplex PCR; TCRdb's table is partial and in-frame only. The table includes approximately 200,000 clones, approximately 80% detected once. The specimen sequenced was PBMCs. The receptors were sampled from a girl aged 2 to 9 in good health and CMV-seronegative.

A single count supports this clone. Relative to the germline gene, one junction end is altered; a read error may explain this. The gene calls are TRBV7-9 and TRBJ1-1; D remains ambiguous. This CDR3 has 12 residues. Germline V gives CDR1 SEHNR, CDR2 FQNEAQ (reference sequence). CDR3 nucleotides: TGTTCCAGCAGCTTACTGGCTTCTGAAGCTTTCTTT. Protein product: CSSSLLASEAFF.

J is TRBJ1-5 and V is TRBV27; possibly TRBD1 for D (5 bases). Germline V gene lookup returns CDR1 MNHEY and CDR2 SMNVEV (reference sequence). Deletions cut 3 bases from V and 2 bases from J, with 11 bases between. CDR3 size: 15 residues. The CDR3 DNA sequence: TGTGCCAGCAGTTTGCGGGGAGGGGGCAATCAGCCCCAGCATTTT. Translating gives CASSLRGGGNQPQHF.

This clone was found a few times. V is TRBV21-1 and J is TRBJ1-1. TRBV21-1 is a pseudogene. The CDR3 contains 11 residues. The CDR3: CASSGTSEAFF. The CDR3 nucleotides are TGTGCCAGCTCGGGAACAAGTGAAGCTTTCTTT.

This clone was counted a single time. The chain couples TRBV7-9 to TRBJ2-1; perhaps TRBD2 as D (5 bases). The CDR3 contains 16 residues. Germline CDR1 is SEHNR and CDR2 is FQNEAQ (reference sequence). Trimming left V 5 bases short and J 7 bases short, with 21 bases between. The CDR3 spells CASSPGRKGVENEQFF. The CDR3 DNA sequence: TGTGCCAGCAGCCCCGGTCGTAAGGGAGTTGAAAATGAGCAGTTCTTC.

This rearrangement joins TRBV5-4 to TRBJ2-5, with 16 bases matching TRBD2. The germline gives CDR1 SGHNT, CDR2 YYREEE (reference sequence). The trim removed 3 bases at V and 2 bases at J, leaving 10 bases unmatched. This CDR3 region has 19 residues. The chain's CDR3 is CASSWGLAGGQEGQETQYF. CDR3 coding DNA: TGTGCCAGCAGCTGGGGACTAGCGGGAGGGCAGGAGGGGCAAGAGACCCAGTACTTC.

J is TRBJ1-5 and V is TRBV14; D is possibly TRBD1 (6 bases). Germline lookup yields CDR1 SGHDN and CDR2 FVKESK. This CDR3 is built from 16 residues. The germline V and J ends were trimmed by 9 bases and 0 bases, with 18 bases remaining between them. This CDR3 reads CARETGPLYSNQPQHF. The DNA for the CDR3 is TGTGCCAGAGAGACAGGTCCCCTTTATAGCAATCAGCCCCAGCATTTT.

This clone was counted once. The chain combines TRBV5-1 with TRBJ2-3; TRBD1 aligns across 7 bases. Looked up from germline, CDR1 is SGHRS and CDR2 is YFSETQ. The CDR3 runs to 16 residues. Unmatched junction bases numbered 6, after V lost 1 base and J lost 1 base. CDR3 protein: CASSLSWDSRTDTQYF. In DNA form, the CDR3 reads TGCGCCAGCAGCTTGAGCTGGGACAGTCGCACAGATACGCAGTATTTT.

The chain joins TRBV6-4 to TRBJ2-1, with 7 bases matching TRBD1. The CDR3 is 14 amino acids. Looked up from germline, CDR1 is MRHNA and CDR2 is SNTAGT. V dropped 4 bases and J dropped 4; count of bases not matched to a gene: 4. CDR3 in DNA: TGTGCCAGCAGTGCCGGGACAGCTTACAATGAGCAGTTCTTC. This translates into CASSAGTAYNEQFF.

The chain is built from TRBV5-5 and TRBJ1-5, with no clear D. The V gene's germline CDR1 is SGHKS and CDR2 YYEKEE (reference sequence). The CDR3 is made up of 13 amino acids. V shed 0 bases and J shed 8 bases, with 9 bases lying between them. The DNA for the CDR3 is TGTGCCAGCAGCTTGGTACCGGTAGAGCCCCAGCATTTT. Its protein product is CASSLVPVEPQHF.

This chain joins TRBV19 and TRBJ2-7, with TRBD1 matching 9 bases. The CDR3 sequence is 15 residues long. The germline V gene encodes CDR1 LNHDA and CDR2 SQIVND (reference sequence). V lost 4 bases and J lost 4; bases outside the gene matches: 8. CDR3 DNA: TGTGCCAGTAGTAGAAAGGGACAGGGAATATACGAGCAGTACTTC. Translated, it gives CASSRKGQGIYEQYF. Filled out from reference TRBV19 and TRBJ2-7, the complete variable domain reads DGGITQSPKYLFRKEGQNVTLSCEQNLNHDAMYWYRQDPGQGLRLIYYSQIVNDFQKGDIAEGYSVSREKKESFPLTVTSAQKNPTAFYLCASSRKGQGIYEQYFGPGTRLTVT.

V usage is TRBV28 and J usage is TRBJ2-5; D unclear. The J call may be mistaken, given a closer DNA end match to TRBJ2-7. Germline V gives CDR1 MDHEN, CDR2 SYDVKM. CDR3 length: 12 amino acids. This CDR3 is CASSYDIREQYF. The CDR3 DNA sequence: TGTGCCAGCAGTTACGACATTCGCGAGCAGTACTTC.

The chain links TRBV21-1 to TRBJ2-7; whether TRBD2, the table's D call, matches the DNA was not checked. TRBV21-1 is recorded as a pseudogene. The CDR3 totals 14 residues. CDR3 sequence reads: CASSNTRDGREQYF. CDR3 nucleotide sequence: TGTGCCAGCAGCAACACGCGGGACGGCCGCGAGCAGTACTTC.

The CDR3 reads CASSYSGLAVTGELFF. The CDR3, as DNA: TGTGCCAGCAGTTACTCGGGACTAGCCGTCACCGGGGAGCTGTTTTTT. The rearrangement links TRBV6-5 to TRBJ2-2; 9 nucleotides line up with TRBD2. V lost 0 bases, J lost 4 bases, and 3 bases stayed unmatched. CDR1 MNHEY and CDR2 SVGAGI come from the germline V gene. This CDR3 region has 16 residues.

This rearrangement joins TRBV2 to TRBJ2-2; 8 bases map to TRBD2. The CDR3 is 17 amino acids. Germline V gene data show CDR1 as SNHLY and CDR2 as FYNNEI. With 3 bases clipped from V and 1 base from J, the junction kept 7 bases outside the gene matches. CDR3 loop: CASSDPTAGVNTGELFF. Written as DNA, the CDR3 is TGTGCCAGCAGTGACCCCACAGCGGGGGTGAACACCGGGGAGCTGTTTTTT.

The genes are TRBV27 and TRBJ1-5, with 7 bases matching TRBD1. V was pared by 5 bases and J by 1 base, with 2 bases of the junction left unmatched. The CDR3 is 14 amino acids. Germline V gene lookup returns CDR1 MNHEY and CDR2 SMNVEV (reference sequence). The chain's CDR3 is CASSLTGSNQPQHF. For the CDR3, the DNA is TGTGCCAGCAGTCTGACAGGGAGCAATCAGCCCCAGCATTTT.